This passage covers 16 T cell receptor beta chains from one sample sequenced in a study of T cell repertoires in cytomegalovirus infection. These receptors' targets are unknown. MiXCR was run by TCRdb on the reads, yielding one entry per CDR3 protein. The repertoire has tens of thousands of distinct CDR3 sequences, around 28% of them found once; the top ten carry 59%. The sequencing here drew on CD8+ T cells from cultured PBMCs, taken from culture after CMV antigen stimulation. The receptors stem from a human donor in good health (CMV status not recorded). Some clones in this sample may be carry-over from other donors' samples.

Remarks on this clonotype: A read error may produce the germline difference seen at one junction end. This sequence joins TRBV29-1 and TRBJ2-3; either TRBD1 or TRBD2 may supply D (5 bases each). Germline loops: CDR1 SQVTM, CDR2 ANQGSEA. The CDR3 loop spans 12 amino acids. The CDR3 is CSARGGAEGERF. As DNA, the CDR3 is TGCAGCGCCAGAGGTGGCGCCGAAGGGGAGCGTTTT.

This clonotype was counted only a few times. The chain employs TRBV12-3 or TRBV12-4 and TRBJ1-6; possible D gene TRBD1, 5 bases. The CDR3 is 13 amino acids. V dropped 6 bases and J dropped 2 bases, with 5 bases sitting between them. CDR3 sequence (DNA): TGTGCCAGCAGGACAGCCTATAATTCACCCCTCCACTTT. Translating gives CASRTAYNSPLHF.

At least ten counts were recorded for this clonotype. V and J are TRBV19 and TRBJ2-6; TRBD1 aligns across 8 bases. The CDR3 has 17 residues. CDR1 and CDR2 (germline): LNHDA, SQIVND (reference sequence). V shed 0 bases and J 4 bases; nucleotides not matched to a gene: 5. For the CDR3, the DNA is TGTGCCAGTAGTATAGAGGACAGGGTTGACGGGGCCAACGTCCTGACTTTC. It is translated as CASSIEDRVDGANVLTF.

The V call is TRBV7-6, the J call TRBJ2-7, with a tentative D call TRBD1 (6 bases). This CDR3 contains 14 residues. Germline lookup yields CDR1 SGHVS and CDR2 FNYEAQ. V lost 5 bases and J lost 2, with 13 bases in between. The CDR3 loop is CASSHRDGPYEQYF. CDR3 DNA sequence: TGTGCCAGCAGCCACAGGGACGGCCCCTACGAGCAGTACTTC.

The rearrangement links TRBV12-3 or TRBV12-4 to TRBJ2-5; no firm D call. This CDR3 is built from 13 residues. Trimming pared 1 base from V and 4 bases from J, leaving 7 bases between. The CDR3 DNA sequence: TGTGCCAGCAGTTTAGGACGGTTAGAGACCCAGTACTTC. Encoded protein: CASSLGRLETQYF.

The J gene is TRBJ2-2, the V gene TRBV2; possibly TRBD2 for D (6 bases). The germline gives CDR1 SNHLY, CDR2 FYNNEI. The CDR3 totals 13 residues. Trimming shortened V by 7 bases and J by 1 base, and 7 bases separated the two germline ends. The CDR3 DNA reads TGTGCCAGCATAGCGGTGAACACCGGGGAGCTGTTTTTT. It encodes CASIAVNTGELFF. The full variable domain, in which reference TRBV2 and TRBJ2-2 provide the parts outside the CDR3, is EPEVTQTPSHQVTQMGQEVILRCVPISNHLYFYWYRQILGQKVEFLVSFYNNEISEKSEIFDDQFSVERPDGSNFTLKIRSTKLEDSAMYFCASIAVNTGELFFGEGSRLTVL.

The chain couples TRBV30 to TRBJ1-2; D is ambiguous. The CDR3 totals 13 residues. Trimming cost V 0 bases and J 8 bases, with 13 bases left between them. The germline V gene has CDR1 GTSNPN and CDR2 SVGIG (reference sequence). CDR3 residues: CAWSVQGLGGYTF. Here the CDR3 DNA reads TGTGCCTGGAGTGTACAAGGGTTGGGGGGCTACACCTTC.

The chain uses TRBV27 and TRBJ2-7; D is perhaps TRBD1 (6 bases). The CDR3 length is 14 residues. Trimming left V 2 bases short and J 5 bases short, with 13 bases between. Germline V gene data show CDR1 as MNHEY and CDR2 as SMNVEV (reference sequence). Here the CDR3 DNA reads TGTGCCAGCAGTTTAGTCAGGGGATCGGACGAGCAGTACTTC. Protein sequence: CASSLVRGSDEQYF.

This clonotype was recorded many times. The CDR3 bases are TGTGCCAGCAGCGCCGATCAGGGGGCAGATACGCAGTATTTT. This encodes CASSADQGADTQYF. J is TRBJ2-3 and V is TRBV7-2, with TRBD1 matching 7 bases. This CDR3 is 14 amino acids long. V shed 5 bases and J 4 bases; nucleotides not matched to a gene: 6. Germline CDR1 reads SGHTA; CDR2 reads FQGNSA.

This clonotype came up a few times. The chain couples TRBV5-1 to TRBJ1-5; maybe TRBD1 (6 bases). Trimming shortened V by 0 bases and J by 3 bases, and 10 bases separated the two germline ends. The CDR3 extends over 15 amino acids. CDR1 is SGHRS and CDR2 is YFSETQ in the germline V gene. CDR3 in amino acids: CASSLVGGFNQPQHF. CDR3 nucleotides: TGCGCCAGCAGCTTGGTGGGGGGCTTCAATCAGCCCCAGCATTTT.

The chain links TRBV6-2 or TRBV6-3 to TRBJ2-2; D ambiguous. Germline loops: CDR1 MNHEY, CDR2 SVGEGT. This CDR3 region has 16 residues. Trimming pared 0 bases from V and 4 bases from J, leaving 12 bases between. The CDR3 DNA reads TGTGCCAGCAGTTACTCGATCAACTCAGGCACCGGGGAGCTGTTTTTT. This translates into CASSYSINSGTGELFF.

This clonotype was seen a few times. The CDR3 here is CASSQEEGTGLAAYNEQFF. CDR3 sequence (DNA): TGTGCCAGCAGCCAGGAGGAGGGTACGGGACTAGCGGCATACAATGAGCAGTTCTTC. The chain has TRBV14 and TRBJ2-1; 11 bases agree with TRBD2. CDR3 length: 19 amino acids. Germline lookup yields CDR1 SGHDN and CDR2 FVKESK. Trimming at V came to 3 bases and at J to 4 bases, leaving 14 bases not matched to a gene.

This clonotype has just a few counts. The V and J genes are TRBV6-1 and TRBJ2-4; D is perhaps TRBD2 (5 bases). The CDR3 has 20 amino acids. The germline gives CDR1 MNHNS, CDR2 SASEGT. V dropped 1 base and J dropped 1 base, with 23 bases sitting between them. Here the CDR3 DNA reads TGTGCCAGCAGTGAAGTTTATGGACTTCGACTAAGGTCGGCCAAAAACATTCAGTACTTC. Protein sequence: CASSEVYGLRLRSAKNIQYF.

The chain is built from TRBV4-1 and TRBJ2-7; no clear D gene. V lost 0 bases, J lost 0 bases, and 12 bases lay in between. There are 16 residues in the CDR3. Germline CDR1 MGHRA, CDR2 YSYEKL. The DNA of the CDR3 is TGCGCCAGCAGCCAAGATCCCGACCCGAGCTCCTACGAGCAGTACTTC. Translated: CASSQDPDPSSYEQYF.

V gene TRBV10-2 combines with J gene TRBJ2-1; 7 bases fit TRBD1. This CDR3 is built from 14 residues. The V gene end was trimmed by 6 bases and the J gene end by 0 bases; junction bases not matched to a gene: 2. Germline V gene sequence: CDR1 WSHSY, CDR2 SAAADI. CDR3 coding DNA: TGCGCCAGCAGGACAGGGAGCTCCTACAATGAGCAGTTCTTC. Translation: CASRTGSSYNEQFF.

The rearrangement links TRBV7-9 to TRBJ2-3; D perhaps matches TRBD2 (5 bases). Germline-derived CDR1 and CDR2 are SEHNR and FQNEAQ (reference sequence). This CDR3 spans 19 amino acids. Trimming pared 6 bases from V and 2 bases from J, leaving 27 bases between. CDR3 residues: CASRLVGGGAPFHTDTQYF. CDR3 DNA sequence: TGTGCCAGCAGGTTGGTAGGCGGAGGAGCCCCCTTTCACACAGATACGCAGTATTTT.